The T cell receptor (beta chain) described here comes from a study of tumor and adjacent non-tumor tissue in lung cancer. TCRbeta libraries were built with three rounds of nested PCR, modified from ARM-PCR. From the multiplex PCR reads, TCRdb called clonotypes with MiXCR, one entry per CDR3 protein. Here the sample spans some 47,000 distinct CDR3 sequences, around 67% being singletons. This CDR3 spans 17 amino acids. CDR1 is MDHEN, CDR2 SYDVKM, per germline. This sample's RNA came from whole unsorted tissue. This non-tumor lung sample came from over 3 cm beyond the tumor edge. General study findings and limits: Significantly higher TCR diversity was found in tumor than normal lung.

With regard to this clonotype: What it binds is not known. A much larger clone differs from this one at a single base, so this may be a read error.

Input material: distant non-tumor lung tissue. The sequence came from a middle-aged woman with non-small cell lung cancer. The chain links TRBV28 to TRBJ2-4; 14 nucleotides align to TRBD2. The CDR3 sequence: CASSLTSGRGAKIIQYF. The CDR3 DNA reads TGTGCCAGCAGTTTGACTAGCGGGAGGGGGGCCAAAATCATTCAGTACTTC.